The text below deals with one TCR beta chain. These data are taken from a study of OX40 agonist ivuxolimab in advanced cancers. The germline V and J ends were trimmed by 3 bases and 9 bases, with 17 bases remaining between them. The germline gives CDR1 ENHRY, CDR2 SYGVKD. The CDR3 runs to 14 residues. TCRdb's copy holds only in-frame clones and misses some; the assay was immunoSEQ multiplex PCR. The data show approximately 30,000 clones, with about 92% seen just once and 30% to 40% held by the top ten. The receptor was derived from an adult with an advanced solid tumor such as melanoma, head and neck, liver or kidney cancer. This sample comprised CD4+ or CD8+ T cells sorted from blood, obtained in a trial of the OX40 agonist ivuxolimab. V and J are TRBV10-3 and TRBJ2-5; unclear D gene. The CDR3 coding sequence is TGTGCCATCAGTGACCCTGCGCGAGACGCGGCCCAGTACTTC. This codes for CAISDPARDAAQYF.